The T cell receptor beta chain described here comes from a study of T cell responses to AZD1222 COVID-19 vaccine. Study results and limitations: Only six individuals given AZD1222 were seropositive at baseline. In all cases, repertoires were sampled only after the peak T cell response.

Assay used: immunoSEQ multiplex PCR; TCRdb lists only in-frame clones, some missing. The sample includes 140,000 to 150,000 clones, 75% to 90% seen only once; the top ten take roughly 1.7%. With regard to this clone: What it binds is unknown.

The source was peripheral blood, collected on day 0 of AZD1222 vaccination. This TCR was recovered from an adult in good health.

The CDR3 spells CASQGGTLHGYGYTF. CDR3 nucleotides: TGTGCCAGCCAAGGGGGCACCTTGCACGGCTATGGCTACACCTTC. V gene TRBV28 combines with J gene TRBJ1-2; TRBD1 agrees at 7 bases. CDR3 length: 15 amino acids. V lost 8 bases, J lost 4 bases, and 13 bases stayed unmatched. The germline V gene encodes CDR1 MDHEN and CDR2 SYDVKM.